Detailed here is one T cell receptor beta chain. Germline lookup yields CDR1 MGHRA and CDR2 YSYEKL. V gave up 1 base and J gave up 2 bases, with 6 bases separating them. This CDR3 contains 13 residues. Assay: immunoSEQ multiplex PCR; the TCRdb copy retains only in-frame clones and omits some. In the table there are about 98,000 clones, approximately 86% of which are singletons. This sample was taken from a study of radiotherapy plus CTLA-4 blockade in lung cancer. This clonotype was obtained from a human donor with non-small cell lung cancer that progressed on radiotherapy plus ipilimumab. The sample consisted of peripheral blood, taken from a patient treated with radiotherapy plus ipilimumab. J is TRBJ2-7 and V is TRBV4-1, with D hard to call. The CDR3 reads CASSQVSTYEQYF. CDR3 bases: TGCGCCAGCAGCCAAGTCTCGACCTACGAGCAGTACTTC.